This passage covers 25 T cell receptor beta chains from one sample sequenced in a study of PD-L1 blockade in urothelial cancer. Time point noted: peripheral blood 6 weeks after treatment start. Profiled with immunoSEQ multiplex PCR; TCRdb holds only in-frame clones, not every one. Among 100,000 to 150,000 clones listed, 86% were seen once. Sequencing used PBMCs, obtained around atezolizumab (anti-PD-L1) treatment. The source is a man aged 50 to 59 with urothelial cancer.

The CDR3 region is CASSLGSGREKTQYF. CDR3 DNA: TGTGCCAGCAGCTTGGGTAGCGGGAGGGAAAAGACCCAGTACTTC. The V call is TRBV5-4, the J call TRBJ2-5; TRBD2 aligns across 11 bases. V shed 0 bases and J 6 bases; nucleotides not matched to a gene: 4. Germline V gives CDR1 SGHNT, CDR2 YYREEE (reference sequence). CDR3 length: 15 amino acids.

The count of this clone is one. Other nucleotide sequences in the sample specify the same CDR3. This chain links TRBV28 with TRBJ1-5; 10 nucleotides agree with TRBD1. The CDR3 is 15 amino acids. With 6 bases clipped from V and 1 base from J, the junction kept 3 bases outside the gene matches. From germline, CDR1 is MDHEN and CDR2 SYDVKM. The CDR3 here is CASRRTGGSNQPQHF. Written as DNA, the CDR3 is TGTGCCAGCAGAAGGACAGGGGGAAGCAATCAGCCCCAGCATTTT. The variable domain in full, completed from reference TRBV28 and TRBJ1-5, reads DVKVTQSSRYLVKRTGEKVFLECVQDMDHENMFWYRQDPGLGLRLIYFSYDVKMKEKGDIPEGYSVSREKKERFSLILESASTNQTSMYLCASRRTGGSNQPQHFGDGTRLSIL.

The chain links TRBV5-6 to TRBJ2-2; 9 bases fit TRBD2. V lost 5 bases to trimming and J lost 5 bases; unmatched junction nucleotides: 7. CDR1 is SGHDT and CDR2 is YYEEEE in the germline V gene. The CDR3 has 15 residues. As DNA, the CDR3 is TGTGCCAGCAGGCGACTAGCGGTATTAACCGGGGAGCTGTTTTTT. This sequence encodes CASRRLAVLTGELFF.

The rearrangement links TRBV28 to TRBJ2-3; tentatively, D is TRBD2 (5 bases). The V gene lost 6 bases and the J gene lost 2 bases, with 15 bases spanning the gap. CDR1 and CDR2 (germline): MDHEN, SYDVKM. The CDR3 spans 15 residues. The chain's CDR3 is CASRQGSGSTDTQYF. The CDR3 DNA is TGTGCCAGCAGGCAAGGGTCGGGGTCCACAGATACGCAGTATTTT.

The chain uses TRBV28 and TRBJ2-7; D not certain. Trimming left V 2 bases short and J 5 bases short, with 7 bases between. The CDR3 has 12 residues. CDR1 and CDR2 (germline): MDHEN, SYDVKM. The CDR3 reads CASSLNSNEQYF. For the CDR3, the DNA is TGTGCCAGCAGTTTAAACTCGAACGAGCAGTACTTC. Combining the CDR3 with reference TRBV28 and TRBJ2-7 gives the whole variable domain DVKVTQSSRYLVKRTGEKVFLECVQDMDHENMFWYRQDPGLGLRLIYFSYDVKMKEKGDIPEGYSVSREKKERFSLILESASTNQTSMYLCASSLNSNEQYFGPGTRLTVT.

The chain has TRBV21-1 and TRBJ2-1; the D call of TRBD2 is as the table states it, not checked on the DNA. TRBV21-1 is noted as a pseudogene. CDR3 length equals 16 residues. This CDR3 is CASSSRLADTYNEQFF. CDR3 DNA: TGTGCCAGCAGCTCCCGACTAGCGGACACCTACAATGAGCAGTTCTTC.

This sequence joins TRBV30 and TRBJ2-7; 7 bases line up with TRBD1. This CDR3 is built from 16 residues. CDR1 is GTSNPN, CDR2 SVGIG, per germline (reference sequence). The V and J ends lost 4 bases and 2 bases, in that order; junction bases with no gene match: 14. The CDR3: CAWIPIETGTAYEQYF. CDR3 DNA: TGTGCCTGGATCCCGATCGAGACAGGGACGGCCTACGAGCAGTACTTC. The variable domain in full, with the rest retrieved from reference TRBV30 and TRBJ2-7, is SQTIHQWPATLVQPVGSPLSLECTVEGTSNPNLYWYRQAAGRGLQLLFYSVGIGQISSEVPQNLSASRPQDRQFILSSKKLLLSDSGFYLCAWIPIETGTAYEQYFGPGTRLTVT.

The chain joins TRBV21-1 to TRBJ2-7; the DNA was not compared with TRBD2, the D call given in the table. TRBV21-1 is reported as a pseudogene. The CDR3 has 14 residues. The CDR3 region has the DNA TGTGCCAGCAGCGACTGGCCGGGTAAGTACGAGCAGTACTTC. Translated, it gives CASSDWPGKYEQYF.

The CDR3 here is CASSTDRGRTGELFF. CDR3 nucleotides: TGTGCCAGCAGCACGGACAGGGGGCGCACCGGGGAGCTGTTTTTT. The chain employs TRBV6-5 and TRBJ2-2, with TRBD1 matching over 11 bases. The CDR3 runs 15 residues. In germline, CDR1 is MNHEY, CDR2 SVGAGI. V lost 6 bases, J lost 4 bases, and 4 bases stayed unmatched.

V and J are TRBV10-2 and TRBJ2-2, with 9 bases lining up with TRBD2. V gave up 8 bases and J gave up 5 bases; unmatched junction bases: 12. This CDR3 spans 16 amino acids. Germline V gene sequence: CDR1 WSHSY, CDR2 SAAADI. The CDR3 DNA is TGCGCCAGCGGGGGGAGCGGGAGGAGGGGGACCGGGGAGCTGTTTTTT. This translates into CASGGSGRRGTGELFF.

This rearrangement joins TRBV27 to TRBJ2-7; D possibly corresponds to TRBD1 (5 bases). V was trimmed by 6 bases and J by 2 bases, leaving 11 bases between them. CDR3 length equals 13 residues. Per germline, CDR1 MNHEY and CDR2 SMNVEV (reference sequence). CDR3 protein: CASSLTGPYEQYF. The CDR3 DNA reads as TGTGCCAGCAGCTTAACAGGACCCTACGAGCAGTACTTC.

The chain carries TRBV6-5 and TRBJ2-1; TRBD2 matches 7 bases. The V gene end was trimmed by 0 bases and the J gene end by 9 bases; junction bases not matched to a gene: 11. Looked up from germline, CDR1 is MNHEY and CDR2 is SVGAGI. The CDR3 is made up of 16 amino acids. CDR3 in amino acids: CASSYSGGSRVGEQFF. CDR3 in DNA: TGTGCCAGCAGTTACTCTGGCGGGAGTAGAGTCGGTGAGCAGTTCTTC.

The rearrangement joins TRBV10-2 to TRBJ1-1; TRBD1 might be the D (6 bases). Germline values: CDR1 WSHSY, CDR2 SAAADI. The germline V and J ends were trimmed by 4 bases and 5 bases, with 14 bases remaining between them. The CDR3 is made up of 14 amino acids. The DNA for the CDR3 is TGCGCCAGCAGTGCGGGGGGCGGAGGAACTGAAGCTTTCTTT. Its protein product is CASSAGGGGTEAFF.

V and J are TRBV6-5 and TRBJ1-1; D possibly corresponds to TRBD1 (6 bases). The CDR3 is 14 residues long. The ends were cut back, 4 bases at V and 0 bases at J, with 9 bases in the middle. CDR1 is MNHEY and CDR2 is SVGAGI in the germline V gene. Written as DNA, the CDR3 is TGTGCCAGCAGTTTCAGGGGAATGAACACTGAAGCTTTCTTT. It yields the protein CASSFRGMNTEAFF.

CDR3 sequence reads: CASSEFTGGVYGYTF. Here the CDR3 DNA reads TGTGCCAGCAGTGAATTCACAGGGGGCGTCTATGGCTACACCTTC. The J gene is TRBJ1-2, the V gene TRBV6-1; 9 bases align to TRBD1. This CDR3 has 15 amino acids. V dropped 2 bases and J dropped 4; count of bases not matched to a gene: 5. Germline CDR1 is MNHNS and CDR2 is SASEGT.

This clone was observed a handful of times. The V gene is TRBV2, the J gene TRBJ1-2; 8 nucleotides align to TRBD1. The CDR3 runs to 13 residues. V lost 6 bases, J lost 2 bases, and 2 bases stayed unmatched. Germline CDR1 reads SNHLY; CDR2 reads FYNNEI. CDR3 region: CASSRDRNYGYTF. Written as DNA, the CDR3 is TGTGCCAGCAGCCGGGACAGGAACTATGGCTACACCTTC.

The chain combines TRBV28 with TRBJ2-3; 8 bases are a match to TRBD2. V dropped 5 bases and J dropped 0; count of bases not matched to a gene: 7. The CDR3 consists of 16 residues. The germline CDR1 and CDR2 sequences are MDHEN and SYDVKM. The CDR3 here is CASSDLSGSSTDTQYF. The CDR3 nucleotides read TGTGCCAGCAGTGACCTAAGCGGGAGTAGCACAGATACGCAGTATTTT.

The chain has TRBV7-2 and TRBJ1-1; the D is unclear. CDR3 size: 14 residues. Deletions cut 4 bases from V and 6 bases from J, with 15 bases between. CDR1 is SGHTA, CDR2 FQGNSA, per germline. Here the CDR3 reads CASSSARGSPEAFF. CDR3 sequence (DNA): TGTGCCAGCAGCTCAGCGCGGGGATCTCCTGAAGCTTTCTTT.

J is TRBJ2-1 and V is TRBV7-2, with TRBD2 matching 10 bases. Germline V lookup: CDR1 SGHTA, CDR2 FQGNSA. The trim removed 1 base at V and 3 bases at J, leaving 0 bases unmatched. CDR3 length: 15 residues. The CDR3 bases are TGTGCCAGCAGCTTAGGGACTAGCGGCTACAATGAGCAGTTCTTC. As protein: CASSLGTSGYNEQFF.

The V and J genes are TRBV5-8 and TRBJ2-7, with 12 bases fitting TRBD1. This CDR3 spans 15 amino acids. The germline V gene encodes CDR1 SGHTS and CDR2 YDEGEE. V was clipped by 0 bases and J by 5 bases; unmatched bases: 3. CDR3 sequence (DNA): TGTGCCAGCAGCTTGGGGGACAGGGGGCTTGACGAGCAGTACTTC. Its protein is CASSLGDRGLDEQYF.

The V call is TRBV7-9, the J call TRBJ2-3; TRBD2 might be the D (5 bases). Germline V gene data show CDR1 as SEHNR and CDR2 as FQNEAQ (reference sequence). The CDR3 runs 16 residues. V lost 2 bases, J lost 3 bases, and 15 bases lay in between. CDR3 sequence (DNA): TGTGCCAGCAGCTTAATGTACGGGGTACCTACAGATACGCAGTATTTT. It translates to CASSLMYGVPTDTQYF. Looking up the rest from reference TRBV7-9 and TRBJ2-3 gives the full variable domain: DTGVSQNPRHKITKRGQNVTFRCDPISEHNRLYWYRQTLGQGPEFLTYFQNEAQLEKSRLLSDRFSAERPKGSFSTLEIQRTEQGDSAMYLCASSLMYGVPTDTQYFGPGTRLTVL.

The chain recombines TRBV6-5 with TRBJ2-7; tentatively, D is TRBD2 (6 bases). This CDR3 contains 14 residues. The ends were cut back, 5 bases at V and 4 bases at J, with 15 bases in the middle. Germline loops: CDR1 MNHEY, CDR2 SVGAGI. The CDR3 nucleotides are TGTGCCAGCAGTAGCGACCGGGGACTTTACGAGCAGTACTTC. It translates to CASSSDRGLYEQYF.

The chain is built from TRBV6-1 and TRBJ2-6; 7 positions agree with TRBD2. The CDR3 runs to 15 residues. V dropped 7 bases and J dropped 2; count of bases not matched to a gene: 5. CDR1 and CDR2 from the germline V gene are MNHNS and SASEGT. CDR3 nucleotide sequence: TGTGCCAGCAACATGGGAGGGGCTGGGGCCAACGTCCTGACTTTC. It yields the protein CASNMGGAGANVLTF.

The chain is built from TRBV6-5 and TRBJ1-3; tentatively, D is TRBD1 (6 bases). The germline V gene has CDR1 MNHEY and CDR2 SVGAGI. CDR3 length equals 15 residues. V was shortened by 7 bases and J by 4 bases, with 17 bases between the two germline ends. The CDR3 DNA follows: TGTGCCAGCAAGCGAGACAGGTACTCGGGAAACACCATATATTTT. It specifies CASKRDRYSGNTIYF.

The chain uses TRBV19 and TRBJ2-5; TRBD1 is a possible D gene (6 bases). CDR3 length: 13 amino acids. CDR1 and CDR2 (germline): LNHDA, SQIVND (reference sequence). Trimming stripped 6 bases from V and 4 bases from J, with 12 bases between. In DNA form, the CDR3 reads TGTGCCAGTAGCCTGGGGGCCGGAGAGACCCAGTACTTC. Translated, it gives CASSLGAGETQYF.